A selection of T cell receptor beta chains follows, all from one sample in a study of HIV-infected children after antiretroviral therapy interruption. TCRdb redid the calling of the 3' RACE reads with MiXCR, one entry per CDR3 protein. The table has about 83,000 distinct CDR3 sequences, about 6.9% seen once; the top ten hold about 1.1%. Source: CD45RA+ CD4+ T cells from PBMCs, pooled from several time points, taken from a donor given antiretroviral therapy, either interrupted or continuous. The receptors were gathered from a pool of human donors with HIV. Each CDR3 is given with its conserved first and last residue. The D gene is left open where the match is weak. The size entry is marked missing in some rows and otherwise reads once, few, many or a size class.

CDR3 protein: CASSATGFDFEDTQYF
CDR3 DNA: TGTGCCAGCAGCGCGACAGGTTTCGATTTTGAAGATACGCAGTATTTT
D gene: -
V gene: TRBV7-2
clone size: many
J gene: TRBJ2-3

CDR3 protein: CASSPGQGTLNQPQHF
CDR3 DNA: TGTGCCAGCAGTCCGGGACAGGGAACCTTGAATCAGCCCCAGCATTTT
D gene: TRBD1
V gene: TRBV12-3/TRBV12-4
clone size: many
J gene: TRBJ1-5

CDR3 protein: CASSLTPNSNQPQHF
CDR3 DNA: TGTGCCAGCAGCTTGACACCAAATAGCAATCAGCCCCAGCATTTT
D gene: -
V gene: TRBV11-2
clone size: many
J gene: TRBJ1-5

CDR3 protein: CASTSYNEQFF
CDR3 DNA: TGTGCCAGCACCTCTTACAATGAGCAGTTCTTC
D gene: -
V gene: TRBV12-3/TRBV12-4
clone size: many
J gene: TRBJ2-1

CDR3 protein: CASSRDRPYEQYF
CDR3 DNA: TGTGCCAGCAGCCGTGACAGGCCCTACGAGCAGTACTTC
D gene: -
V gene: TRBV12-3/TRBV12-4
clone size: many
J gene: TRBJ2-7

CDR3 protein: CASSGASSTDTQYF
CDR3 DNA: TGCGCCAGCTCGGGGGCGAGTAGCACAGATACGCAGTATTTT
D gene: -
V gene: TRBV5-1
clone size: many
J gene: TRBJ2-3

CDR3 protein: CSVEGQGGYNEQFF
CDR3 DNA: TGCAGCGTTGAGGGACAGGGGGGATACAATGAGCAGTTCTTC
D gene: TRBD1
V gene: TRBV29-1
clone size: few
J gene: TRBJ2-1

CDR3 protein: CSASPIGDSNEKLFF
CDR3 DNA: TGCAGTGCTAGTCCTATCGGGGACAGCAATGAAAAACTGTTTTTT
D gene: TRBD1
V gene: TRBV20-1
clone size: -
J gene: TRBJ1-4

CDR3 protein: CASGRGWGREQYF
CDR3 DNA: TGTGCCAGCGGGAGGGGCTGGGGTCGGGAGCAGTACTTC
D gene: TRBD2
V gene: TRBV11-1
clone size: few
J gene: TRBJ2-7

CDR3 protein: CASGHITALSNQPQHF
CDR3 DNA: TGTGCCAGCGGACACATTACTGCCCTTAGCAATCAGCCCCAGCATTTT
D gene: -
V gene: TRBV12-3/TRBV12-4
clone size: many
J gene: TRBJ1-5

CDR3 protein: CASSLANRYYGYTF
CDR3 DNA: TGTGCCAGCAGTTTAGCGAATAGGTACTATGGCTACACCTTC
D gene: -
V gene: TRBV12-3/TRBV12-4
clone size: many
J gene: TRBJ1-2

CDR3 protein: CASTHGGFEAFF
CDR3 DNA: TGTGCCAGCACCCATGGGGGGTTTGAAGCTTTCTTT
D gene: -
V gene: TRBV12-3/TRBV12-4
clone size: many
J gene: TRBJ1-1

CDR3 protein: CASSLDWRQGSYEQYF
CDR3 DNA: TGTGCCAGCAGCTTAGATTGGAGACAGGGGAGCTACGAGCAGTACTTC
D gene: TRBD1
V gene: TRBV11-2
clone size: many
J gene: TRBJ2-7

CDR3 protein: CSARVIAGGPVETQYF
CDR3 DNA: TGCAGTGCTAGGGTTATAGCGGGGGGGCCTGTGGAGACCCAGTACTTC
D gene: TRBD2
V gene: TRBV20-1
clone size: many
J gene: TRBJ2-5

CDR3 protein: CATRLSGANVLTF
CDR3 DNA: TGTGCCACCAGACTCTCTGGGGCCAACGTCCTGACTTTC
D gene: -
V gene: TRBV15
clone size: many
J gene: TRBJ2-6

CDR3 protein: CASSFGTSFYEQYF
CDR3 DNA: TGTGCCAGCAGCTTCGGGACAAGCTTCTACGAGCAGTACTTC
D gene: -
V gene: TRBV7-2
clone size: many
J gene: TRBJ2-7

CDR3 protein: CASSERGAEAFF
CDR3 DNA: TGTGCCAGCAGTGAAAGAGGGGCTGAGGCTTTCTTT
D gene: -
V gene: TRBV2
clone size: few
J gene: TRBJ1-1

CDR3 protein: CASSLTLLRATGDSPLHF
CDR3 DNA: TGCGCCAGCAGCCTGACCCTCCTACGGGCGACCGGAGATTCACCCCTCCACTTT
D gene: -
V gene: TRBV5-1
clone size: -
J gene: TRBJ1-6

CDR3 protein: CASSLTTSGGASKYEQFF
CDR3 DNA: TGTGCCAGCAGCTTAACGACTAGCGGGGGGGCCTCTAAGTATGAGCAGTTCTTC
D gene: TRBD2
V gene: TRBV7-3
clone size: many
J gene: TRBJ2-1

CDR3 protein: CASSSDLIRNTEAFF
CDR3 DNA: TGTGCCAGCAGCTCCGACCTTATAAGGAACACTGAAGCTTTCTTT
D gene: -
V gene: TRBV13
clone size: many
J gene: TRBJ1-1

CDR3 protein: CASSYEGGRNEQYF
CDR3 DNA: TGTGCCAGCAGTTATGAGGGGGGGCGGAACGAGCAGTACTTC
D gene: -
V gene: TRBV7-2
clone size: many
J gene: TRBJ2-7

CDR3 protein: CSAKEKPYEQYF
CDR3 DNA: TGCAGTGCTAAGGAGAAACCCTACGAGCAGTACTTC
D gene: -
V gene: TRBV20-1
clone size: many
J gene: TRBJ2-7

CDR3 protein: CASSRARDASSGNTIYF
CDR3 DNA: TGTGCCAGCAGCCGAGCACGGGACGCTAGCTCTGGAAACACCATATATTTT
D gene: -
V gene: TRBV6-2/TRBV6-3
clone size: -
J gene: TRBJ1-3

CDR3 protein: CASSSNRVSNTIYF
CDR3 DNA: TGTGCCAGCAGCTCGAACAGGGTATCGAACACCATATATTTT
D gene: -
V gene: TRBV13
clone size: many
J gene: TRBJ1-3

CDR3 protein: CASSLVQHIQYF
CDR3 DNA: TGTGCCAGCAGTTTAGTGCAACACATTCAGTACTTC
D gene: -
V gene: TRBV12-3/TRBV12-4
clone size: -
J gene: TRBJ2-4

CDR3 protein: CASSQGQGVETQYF
CDR3 DNA: TGCGCCAGCAGCCAGGGACAGGGGGTCGAGACCCAGTACTTC
D gene: TRBD1
V gene: TRBV4-1
clone size: -
J gene: TRBJ2-5

CDR3 protein: CASSLRSGTESYEQYF
CDR3 DNA: TGCGCCAGCAGCTTGAGGTCCGGGACAGAAAGCTACGAGCAGTACTTC
D gene: TRBD1
V gene: TRBV5-1
clone size: many
J gene: TRBJ2-7

CDR3 protein: CASSPQTGFSGNTIYF
CDR3 DNA: TGTGCCAGCAGTCCTCAGACAGGATTCTCTGGAAACACCATATATTTT
D gene: -
V gene: TRBV12-3/TRBV12-4
clone size: many
J gene: TRBJ1-3

CDR3 protein: CASSQGFRDTQYF
CDR3 DNA: TGTGCCAGCAGCCAGGGGTTTCGGGATACGCAGTATTTT
D gene: -
V gene: TRBV7-8
clone size: -
J gene: TRBJ2-3

CDR3 protein: CASGQSGETQYF
CDR3 DNA: TGTGCCAGTGGGCAAAGTGGAGAGACCCAGTACTTC
D gene: -
V gene: TRBV5-6
clone size: many
J gene: TRBJ2-5

CDR3 protein: CASSYGPANTIYF
CDR3 DNA: TGTGCCAGCAGTTACGGTCCAGCAAACACCATATATTTT
D gene: -
V gene: TRBV6-5
clone size: many
J gene: TRBJ1-3

CDR3 protein: CASSRSGEPKDTQYF
CDR3 DNA: TGTGCCAGTAGTAGAAGCGGAGAGCCTAAAGATACGCAGTATTTT
D gene: -
V gene: TRBV19
clone size: many
J gene: TRBJ2-3

CDR3 protein: CASSLAQGALAFF
CDR3 DNA: TGTGCCAGCAGTTTAGCACAGGGGGCTTTAGCTTTCTTT
D gene: TRBD1
V gene: TRBV12-3/TRBV12-4
clone size: many
J gene: TRBJ1-1

CDR3 protein: CASSLSGTTKTQYF
CDR3 DNA: TGTGCCAGCAGTTTAAGCGGGACTACGAAGACCCAGTACTTC
D gene: TRBD2
V gene: TRBV6-2/TRBV6-3
clone size: many
J gene: TRBJ2-5

CDR3 protein: CASSLQGALEPGELFF
CDR3 DNA: TGTGCCAGCTCACTGCAGGGGGCCCTCGAACCCGGGGAGCTGTTTTTT
D gene: TRBD1
V gene: TRBV18
clone size: few
J gene: TRBJ2-2

CDR3 protein: CASSAQGITGELFF
CDR3 DNA: TGTGCCAGCAGTGCACAGGGAATAACCGGGGAGCTGTTTTTT
D gene: -
V gene: TRBV6-4
clone size: -
J gene: TRBJ2-2

CDR3 protein: CASSLLAGASNTGELFF
CDR3 DNA: TGCGCCAGCAGCTTACTAGCGGGAGCCTCGAACACCGGGGAGCTGTTTTTT
D gene: TRBD2
V gene: TRBV5-1
clone size: many
J gene: TRBJ2-2

CDR3 protein: CASSLTGSYNEQFF
CDR3 DNA: TGTGCCAGCAGCTTAACGGGGAGCTACAATGAGCAGTTCTTC
D gene: -
V gene: TRBV7-2
clone size: many
J gene: TRBJ2-1

CDR3 protein: CAWSVHSGGNQPQHF
CDR3 DNA: TGTGCCTGGAGTGTACATTCGGGCGGCAATCAGCCCCAGCATTTT
D gene: -
V gene: TRBV30
clone size: few
J gene: TRBJ1-5

CDR3 protein: CSVAGASSRGEETQYF
CDR3 DNA: TGCAGCGTTGCTGGTGCTAGCTCAAGGGGGGAAGAGACCCAGTACTTC
D gene: -
V gene: TRBV29-1
clone size: many
J gene: TRBJ2-5

CDR3 protein: CASSLVYRAGGSTYEQYF
CDR3 DNA: TGTGCCAGCAGCTTAGTGTATCGAGCGGGGGGCTCGACCTACGAGCAGTACTTC
D gene: TRBD2
V gene: TRBV7-2
clone size: many
J gene: TRBJ2-7

CDR3 protein: CASSLVAGKDEQFF
CDR3 DNA: TGTGCCAGCAGCTTAGTTGCGGGCAAAGATGAGCAGTTCTTC
D gene: -
V gene: TRBV11-3
clone size: -
J gene: TRBJ2-1

CDR3 protein: CASSDNRDERLFF
CDR3 DNA: TGTGCCAGCAGTGACAACAGGGACGAAAGATTATTTTTC
D gene: -
V gene: TRBV6-6
clone size: -
J gene: TRBJ1-4

CDR3 protein: CASSLEGHQDTQYF
CDR3 DNA: TGTGCAAGCAGCTTAGAGGGACACCAAGACACCCAGTACTTT
D gene: -
V gene: TRBV7-2
clone size: -
J gene: TRBJ2-5

CDR3 protein: CASSVDRGNEKLFF
CDR3 DNA: TGTGCCAGCAGCGTAGACAGGGGTAATGAAAAACTGTTTTTT
D gene: TRBD1
V gene: TRBV9
clone size: many
J gene: TRBJ1-4

CDR3 protein: CATSRAGTGRDEQFF
CDR3 DNA: TGTGCCACCAGCAGAGCCGGGACAGGGAGGGATGAGCAGTTCTTC
D gene: TRBD1
V gene: TRBV15
clone size: many
J gene: TRBJ2-1

CDR3 protein: CASSHNLQGDRGQPQHF
CDR3 DNA: TGCGCCAGCAGCCATAATCTCCAGGGGGACCGAGGTCAGCCCCAGCATTTT
D gene: TRBD1
V gene: TRBV4-1
clone size: -
J gene: TRBJ1-5

CDR3 protein: CATSRATSGFDEQFF
CDR3 DNA: TGTGCCACCAGCAGAGCTACTTCTGGGTTCGATGAGCAGTTCTTC
D gene: -
V gene: TRBV15
clone size: -
J gene: TRBJ2-1

CDR3 protein: CASSQVRDGSYGYTF
CDR3 DNA: TGTGCCAGCAGCCAAGTCCGGGACGGTAGCTATGGCTACACCTTC
D gene: -
V gene: TRBV3-1
clone size: many
J gene: TRBJ1-2